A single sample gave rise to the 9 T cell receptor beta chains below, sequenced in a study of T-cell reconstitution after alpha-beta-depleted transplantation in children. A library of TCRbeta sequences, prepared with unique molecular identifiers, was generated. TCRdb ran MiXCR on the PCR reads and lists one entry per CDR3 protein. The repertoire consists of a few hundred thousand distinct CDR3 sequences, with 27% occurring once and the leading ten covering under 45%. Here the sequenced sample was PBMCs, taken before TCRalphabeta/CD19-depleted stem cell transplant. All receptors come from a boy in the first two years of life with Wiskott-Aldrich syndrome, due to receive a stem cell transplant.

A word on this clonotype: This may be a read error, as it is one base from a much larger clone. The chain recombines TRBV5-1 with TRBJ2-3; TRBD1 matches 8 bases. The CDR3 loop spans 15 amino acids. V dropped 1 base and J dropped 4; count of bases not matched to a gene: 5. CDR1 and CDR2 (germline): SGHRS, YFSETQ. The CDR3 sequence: CASSLSTGDADTQYF. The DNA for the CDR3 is TGCGCCAGCAGCTTGTCGACAGGGGATGCAGATACGCAGTATTTT.

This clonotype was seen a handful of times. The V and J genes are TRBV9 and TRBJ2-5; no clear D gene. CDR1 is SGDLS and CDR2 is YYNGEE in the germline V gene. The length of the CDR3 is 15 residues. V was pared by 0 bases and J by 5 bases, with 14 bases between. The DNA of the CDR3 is TGTGCCAGCAGCGTAGATCCAGCGTTCGGGGAGACCCAGTACTTC. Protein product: CASSVDPAFGETQYF.

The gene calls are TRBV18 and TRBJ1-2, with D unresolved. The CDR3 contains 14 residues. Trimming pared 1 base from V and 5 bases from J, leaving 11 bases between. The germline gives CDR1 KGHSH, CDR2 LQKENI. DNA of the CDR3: TGTGCCAGCTCACCACTGAGTAACCGGTATGGCTACACCTTC. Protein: CASSPLSNRYGYTF.

CDR3 region: CSAINPGTTRWEQFF. The CDR3 DNA follows: TGCAGTGCGATCAACCCCGGGACCACAAGGTGGGAGCAGTTCTTC. The gene calls are TRBV20-1 and TRBJ2-1; D is tentatively TRBD1 or TRBD2 (5 bases each). The germline CDR1 and CDR2 sequences are DFQATT and SNEGSKA (reference sequence). Trimming stripped 6 bases from V and 10 bases from J, with 25 bases between. The CDR3 has 15 residues.

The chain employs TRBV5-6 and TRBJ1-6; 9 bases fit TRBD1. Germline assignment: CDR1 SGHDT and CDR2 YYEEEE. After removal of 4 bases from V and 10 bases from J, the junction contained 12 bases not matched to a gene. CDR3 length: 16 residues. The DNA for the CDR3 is TGTGCCAGCAGCCCTGGGACAGGGCAGGCTAAGTCACCCCTCCACTTT. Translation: CASSPGTGQAKSPLHF.

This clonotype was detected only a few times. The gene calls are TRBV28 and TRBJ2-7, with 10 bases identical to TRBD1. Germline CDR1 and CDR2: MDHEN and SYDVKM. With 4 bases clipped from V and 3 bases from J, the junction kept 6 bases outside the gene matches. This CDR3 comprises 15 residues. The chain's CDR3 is CASSSDRGHIYEQYF. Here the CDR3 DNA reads TGTGCCAGCAGTTCAGACAGGGGGCACATCTACGAGCAGTACTTC. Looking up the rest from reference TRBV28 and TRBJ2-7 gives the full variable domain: DVKVTQSSRYLVKRTGEKVFLECVQDMDHENMFWYRQDPGLGLRLIYFSYDVKMKEKGDIPEGYSVSREKKERFSLILESASTNQTSMYLCASSSDRGHIYEQYFGPGTRLTVT.

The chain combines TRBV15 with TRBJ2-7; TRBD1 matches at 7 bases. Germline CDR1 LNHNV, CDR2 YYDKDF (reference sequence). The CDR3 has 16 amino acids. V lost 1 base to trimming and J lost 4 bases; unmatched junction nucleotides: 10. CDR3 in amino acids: CATSRVVGTVAYEQYF. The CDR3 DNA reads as TGTGCCACCAGCAGAGTGGTTGGGACAGTTGCATACGAGCAGTACTTC.

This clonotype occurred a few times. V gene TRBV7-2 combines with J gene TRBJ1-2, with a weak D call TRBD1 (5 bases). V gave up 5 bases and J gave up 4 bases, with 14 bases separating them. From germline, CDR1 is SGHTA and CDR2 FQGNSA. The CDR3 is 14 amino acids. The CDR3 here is CASSPLSGGYGYTF. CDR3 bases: TGTGCCAGCAGCCCCCTGTCGGGGGGCTATGGCTACACCTTC.

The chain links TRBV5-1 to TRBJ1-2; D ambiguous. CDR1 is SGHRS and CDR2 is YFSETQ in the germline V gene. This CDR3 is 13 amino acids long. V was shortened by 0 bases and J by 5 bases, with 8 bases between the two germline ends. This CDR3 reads CASSLADGYGYTF. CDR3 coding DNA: TGCGCCAGCAGCTTGGCAGACGGTTATGGCTACACCTTC.